The 6 T cell receptor beta chains below were found in one sample sequenced in a study of graft-versus-host responses after intestinal transplantation. The protocol was immunoSEQ multiplex PCR, while the TCRdb copy is restricted to in-frame clones and leaves out a portion. This sample yields 85,000 to 100,000 clones, of which roughly 91% are seen a single time; roughly 2% belongs to the top ten. For these TCRs, the target antigens are not known. The specimen comprised unstimulated CD8+ T cells sorted from spleen or lymph node cells, sampled before intestinal transplant. Receptors originate from a human donor who received an intestinal transplant.

This chain connects TRBV18 to TRBJ2-2, with D tentatively TRBD1 (6 bases). The germline CDR1 and CDR2 sequences are KGHSH and LQKENI. The CDR3 sequence is 16 residues long. The V end lost 2 bases, the J end lost 3 bases, and 13 bases lay between the germline ends. The CDR3 nucleotides are TGTGCCAGCTCACCAAACAGGGCCCCAGACACCGGGGAGCTGTTTTTT. It translates to CASSPNRAPDTGELFF.

The gene calls are TRBV9 and TRBJ2-2; 7 bases fit TRBD2. Losses at the gene ends were 4 bases for V and 7 bases for J; bases not matched to a gene: 7. The germline CDR1 and CDR2 sequences are SGDLS and YYNGEE. CDR3 length: 14 amino acids. The DNA for the CDR3 is TGTGCCAGCAGCCCACCGGGGGGTAACGGGGAGCTGTTTTTT. Residues: CASSPPGGNGELFF.

The chain recombines TRBV11-2 with TRBJ2-7; D is ambiguous. CDR3 size: 11 residues. Looked up from germline, CDR1 is SGHAT and CDR2 is FQNNGV. Between the trimmed V and J ends, which lost 4 bases and 3 bases, there was a span of 4 bases. CDR3 protein: CASSSGYEQYF. The CDR3 nucleotides are TGTGCCAGCAGCTCGGGCTACGAGCAGTACTTC.

The rearrangement joins TRBV4-3 to TRBJ2-1; D unresolved. The CDR3 length is 16 residues. V shed 4 bases and J shed 3 bases, with 16 bases lying between them. CDR1 is LGHNA, CDR2 YSLEER, per germline. In DNA form, the CDR3 reads TGCGCCAGCAGCCCAACGAGAGAGCAGGTCTACAATGAGCAGTTCTTC. Its protein is CASSPTREQVYNEQFF.

The V gene is TRBV5-6, the J gene TRBJ2-7, with 10 positions matching TRBD1. This CDR3 region has 14 residues. Germline V gene sequence: CDR1 SGHDT, CDR2 YYEEEE. With V trimmed by 7 bases and J by 4 bases, 8 bases remained unmatched. CDR3 DNA: TGTGCCAGCGCTGCCGGGACAGGGGATTACGAGCAGTACTTC. This codes for CASAAGTGDYEQYF.

The chain combines TRBV7-8 with TRBJ1-6, with a weak D call TRBD1 (5 bases). The CDR3 runs to 17 residues. In germline, CDR1 is SGHVS, CDR2 FQNEAQ. V was pared by 1 base and J by 3 bases, with 13 bases between. The DNA for the CDR3 is TGTGCCAGCAGCTTAGGGACACTCTACGACTATAATTCACCCCTCCACTTT. Protein sequence: CASSLGTLYDYNSPLHF.